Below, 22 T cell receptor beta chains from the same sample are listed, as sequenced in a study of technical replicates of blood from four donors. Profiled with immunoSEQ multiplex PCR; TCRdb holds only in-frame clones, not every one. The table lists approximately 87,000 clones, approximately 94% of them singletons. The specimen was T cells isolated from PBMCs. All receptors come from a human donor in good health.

The CDR3 nucleotides read TGTGCCAGCCTCAAAAGCTCTGAGCAGTTCTTC. Residues: CASLKSSEQFF. The rearrangement links TRBV2 to TRBJ2-1; D uncertain. CDR1 and CDR2 from the germline V gene are SNHLY and FYNNEI. V was clipped by 8 bases and J by 9 bases, with 11 bases between them. The CDR3 runs 11 residues.

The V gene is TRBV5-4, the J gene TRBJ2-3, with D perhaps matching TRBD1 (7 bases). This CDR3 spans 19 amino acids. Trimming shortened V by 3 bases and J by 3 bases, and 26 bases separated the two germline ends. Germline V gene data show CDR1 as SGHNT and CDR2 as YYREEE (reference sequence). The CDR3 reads CASSSKNRGAMEGTDTQYF. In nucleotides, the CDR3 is TGTGCCAGCAGCTCAAAAAACAGGGGCGCGATGGAGGGTACAGATACGCAGTATTTT.

CDR3 sequence: CASSQDQATNEKLFF. CDR3 in DNA: TGCGCCAGCAGCCAAGATCAGGCGACTAATGAAAAACTGTTTTTT. The chain is built from TRBV4-1 and TRBJ1-4, with D uncertain. Germline V gene sequence: CDR1 MGHRA, CDR2 YSYEKL. The CDR3 totals 15 residues. V dropped 0 bases and J dropped 2 bases, with 7 bases sitting between them.

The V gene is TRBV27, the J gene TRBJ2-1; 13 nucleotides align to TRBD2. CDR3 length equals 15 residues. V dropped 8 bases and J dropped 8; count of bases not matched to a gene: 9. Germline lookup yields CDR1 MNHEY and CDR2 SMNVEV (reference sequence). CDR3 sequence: CASLVLAGGNHEQFF. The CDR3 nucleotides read TGTGCCAGCCTTGTACTAGCGGGGGGGAACCATGAGCAGTTCTTC.

CDR3 sequence reads: CASSLSGVSEAFF. Here the CDR3 DNA reads TGCGCCAGCAGCTTGTCAGGGGTCAGCGAAGCTTTCTTT. This chain uses TRBV5-1 with TRBJ1-1, with a tentative D call TRBD1 (6 bases). This CDR3 contains 13 residues. Per germline, CDR1 SGHRS and CDR2 YFSETQ. V lost 1 base and J 8 bases, leaving 12 bases between the germline ends.

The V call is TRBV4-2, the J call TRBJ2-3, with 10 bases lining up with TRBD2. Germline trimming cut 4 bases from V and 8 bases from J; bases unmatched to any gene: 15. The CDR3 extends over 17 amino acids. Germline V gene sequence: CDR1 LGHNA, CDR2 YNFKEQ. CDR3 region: CASSPTGTSVGRGTQYF. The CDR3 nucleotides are TGTGCCAGCAGCCCGACCGGGACTAGCGTAGGAAGGGGTACGCAGTATTTT.

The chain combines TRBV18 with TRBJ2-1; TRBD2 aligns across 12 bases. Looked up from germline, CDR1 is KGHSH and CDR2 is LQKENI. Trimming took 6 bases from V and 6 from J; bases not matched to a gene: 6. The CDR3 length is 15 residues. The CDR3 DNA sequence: TGTGCCAGCTCCTTCTGGACTAGCGGGATCAATGAGCAGTTCTTC. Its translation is CASSFWTSGINEQFF.

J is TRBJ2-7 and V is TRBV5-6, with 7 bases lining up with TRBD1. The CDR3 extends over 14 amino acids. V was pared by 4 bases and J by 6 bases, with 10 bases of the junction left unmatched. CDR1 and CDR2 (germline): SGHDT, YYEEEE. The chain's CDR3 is CASSPTGKGFEQYF. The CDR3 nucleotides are TGTGCCAGCAGCCCGACAGGGAAGGGGTTCGAGCAGTACTTC.

The CDR3 bases are TGCGCCAGCAACCCGGGACAGGGGCACGGGGAGCTGTTTTTT. Protein sequence: CASNPGQGHGELFF. The chain has TRBV5-1 and TRBJ2-2, with TRBD1 matching over 10 bases. The CDR3 loop spans 14 amino acids. The germline V gene encodes CDR1 SGHRS and CDR2 YFSETQ. The J segment lost 7 bases and the V segment lost 6 bases, leaving 6 bases of the junction unmatched. Together with reference TRBV5-1 and TRBJ2-2, the CDR3 gives the full variable domain: KAGVTQTPRYLIKTRGQQVTLSCSPISGHRSVSWYQQTPGQGLQFLFEYFSETQRNKGNFPGRFSGRQFSNSRSEMNVSTLELGDSALYLCASNPGQGHGELFFGEGSRLTVL.

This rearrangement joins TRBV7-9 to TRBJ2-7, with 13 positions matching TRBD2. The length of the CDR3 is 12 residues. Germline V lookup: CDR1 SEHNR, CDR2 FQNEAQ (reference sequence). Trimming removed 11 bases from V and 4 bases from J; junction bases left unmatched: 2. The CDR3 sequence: CAGTSGAYEQYF. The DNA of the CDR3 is TGTGCCGGGACTAGCGGGGCTTACGAGCAGTACTTC.

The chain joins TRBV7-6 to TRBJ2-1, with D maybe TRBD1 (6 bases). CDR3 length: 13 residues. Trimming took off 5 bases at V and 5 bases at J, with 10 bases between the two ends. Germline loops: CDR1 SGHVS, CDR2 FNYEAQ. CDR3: CASSIGQNNEQFF. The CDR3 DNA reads TGTGCCAGCAGCATAGGACAGAACAATGAGCAGTTCTTC.

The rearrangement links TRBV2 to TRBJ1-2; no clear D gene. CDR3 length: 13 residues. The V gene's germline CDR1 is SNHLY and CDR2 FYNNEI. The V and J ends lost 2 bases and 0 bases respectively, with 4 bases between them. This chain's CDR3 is CASSESTNYGYTF. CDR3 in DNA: TGTGCCAGCAGTGAAAGCACTAACTATGGCTACACCTTC.

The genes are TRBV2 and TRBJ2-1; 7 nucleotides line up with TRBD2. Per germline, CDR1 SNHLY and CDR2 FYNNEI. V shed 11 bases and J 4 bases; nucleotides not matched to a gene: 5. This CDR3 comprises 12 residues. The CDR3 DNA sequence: TGTGCCCCGGGGACTACGTACAATGAGCAGTTCTTC. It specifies CAPGTTYNEQFF.

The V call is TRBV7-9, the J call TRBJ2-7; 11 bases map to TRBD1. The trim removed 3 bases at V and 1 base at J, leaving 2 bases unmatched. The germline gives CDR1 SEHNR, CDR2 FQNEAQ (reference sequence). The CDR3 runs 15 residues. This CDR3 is CASSLGQGGSYEQYF. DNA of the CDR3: TGTGCCAGCAGCTTGGGACAGGGGGGGTCCTACGAGCAGTACTTC.

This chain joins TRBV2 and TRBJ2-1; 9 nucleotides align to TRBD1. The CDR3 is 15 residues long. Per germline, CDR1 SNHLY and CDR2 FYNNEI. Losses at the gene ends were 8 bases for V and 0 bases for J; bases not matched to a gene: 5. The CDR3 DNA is TGTGCCAGCGACAGGGGGAGGCTCTCCTACAATGAGCAGTTCTTC. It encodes CASDRGRLSYNEQFF.

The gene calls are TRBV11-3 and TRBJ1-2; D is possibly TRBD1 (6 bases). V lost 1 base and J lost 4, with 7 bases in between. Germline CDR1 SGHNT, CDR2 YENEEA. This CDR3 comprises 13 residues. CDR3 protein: CASSLGTVYGYTF. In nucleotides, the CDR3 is TGTGCCAGCAGCTTAGGGACAGTCTATGGCTACACCTTC.

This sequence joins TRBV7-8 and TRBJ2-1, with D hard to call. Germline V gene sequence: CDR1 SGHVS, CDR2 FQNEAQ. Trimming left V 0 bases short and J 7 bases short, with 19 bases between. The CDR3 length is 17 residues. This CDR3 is CASSLARSQEATNEQFF. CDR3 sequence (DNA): TGTGCCAGCAGCTTAGCGCGCAGCCAGGAAGCTACGAATGAGCAGTTCTTC.

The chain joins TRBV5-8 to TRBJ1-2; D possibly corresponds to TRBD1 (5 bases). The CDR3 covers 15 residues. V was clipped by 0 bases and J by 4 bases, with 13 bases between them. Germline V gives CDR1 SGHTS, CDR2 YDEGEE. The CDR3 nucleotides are TGTGCCAGCAGCTTGGAGGCAGGGCCCGTCTATGGCTACACCTTC. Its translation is CASSLEAGPVYGYTF. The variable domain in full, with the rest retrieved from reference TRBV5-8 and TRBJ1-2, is EAGVTQSPTHLIKTRGQQATLRCSPISGHTSVYWYQQALGLGLQFLLWYDEGEERNRGNFPPRFSGRQFPNYSSELNVNALELEDSALYLCASSLEAGPVYGYTFGSGTRLTVV.

In DNA form, the CDR3 reads TGCGCCAGCAGCCACGTCGGGAATGAGCAGTTCTTC. This codes for CASSHVGNEQFF. The chain is built from TRBV4-1 and TRBJ2-1; D gene ambiguous. CDR3 length: 12 amino acids. The germline gives CDR1 MGHRA, CDR2 YSYEKL. The V end lost 3 bases, the J end lost 7 bases, and 7 bases lay between the germline ends.

The DNA of the CDR3 is TGTGCCAGCAGCTTTACTAGCGGGAGGTCCTACGAGCAGTACTTC. The encoded protein is CASSFTSGRSYEQYF. The chain recombines TRBV7-2 with TRBJ2-7; 12 bases map to TRBD2. J lost 1 base, V lost 3 bases, and 1 base had no gene match. Looked up from germline, CDR1 is SGHTA and CDR2 is FQGNSA. This CDR3 spans 15 amino acids.

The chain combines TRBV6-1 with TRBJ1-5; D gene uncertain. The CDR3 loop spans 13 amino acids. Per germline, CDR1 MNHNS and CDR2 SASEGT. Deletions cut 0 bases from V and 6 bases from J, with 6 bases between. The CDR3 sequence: CASSEAVAQPQHF. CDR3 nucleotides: TGTGCCAGCAGTGAAGCGGTGGCTCAGCCCCAGCATTTT.

The CDR3 is CASSEGAGETDTQYF. CDR3 coding DNA: TGTGCCAGCAGTGAGGGAGCGGGGGAAACAGATACGCAGTATTTT. The chain links TRBV6-4 to TRBJ2-3; 8 bases align to TRBD2. CDR3 size: 15 residues. Germline-derived CDR1 and CDR2 are MRHNA and SNTAGT. The J segment lost 3 bases and the V segment lost 3 bases, leaving 5 bases of the junction unmatched.